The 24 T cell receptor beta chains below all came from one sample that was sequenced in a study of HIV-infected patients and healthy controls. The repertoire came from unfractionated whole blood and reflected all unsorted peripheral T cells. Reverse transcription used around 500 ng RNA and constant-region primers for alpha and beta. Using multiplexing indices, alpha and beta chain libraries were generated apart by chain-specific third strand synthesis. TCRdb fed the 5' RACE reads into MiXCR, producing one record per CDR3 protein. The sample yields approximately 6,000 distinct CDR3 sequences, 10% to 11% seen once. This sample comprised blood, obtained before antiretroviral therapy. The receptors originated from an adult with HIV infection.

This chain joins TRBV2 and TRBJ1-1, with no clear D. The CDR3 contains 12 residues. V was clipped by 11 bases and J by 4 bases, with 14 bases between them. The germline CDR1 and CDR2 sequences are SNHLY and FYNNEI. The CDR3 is CASKWAGTEAFF. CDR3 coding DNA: TGTGCCTCAAAGTGGGCAGGCACTGAAGCTTTCTTT.

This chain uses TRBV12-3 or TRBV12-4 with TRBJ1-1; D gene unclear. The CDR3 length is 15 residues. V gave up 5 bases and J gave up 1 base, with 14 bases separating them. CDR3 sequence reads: CASSPRTGKNTEAFF. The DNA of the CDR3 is TGTGCCAGCAGTCCCCGGACCGGGAAGAACACTGAAGCTTTCTTT.

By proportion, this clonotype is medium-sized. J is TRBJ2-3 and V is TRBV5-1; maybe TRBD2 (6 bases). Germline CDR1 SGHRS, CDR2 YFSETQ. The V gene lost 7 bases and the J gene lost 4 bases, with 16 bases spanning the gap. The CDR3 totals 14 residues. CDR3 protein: CASRFSGGADTQYF. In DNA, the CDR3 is TGCGCCAGCCGTTTTAGCGGAGGGGCAGATACGCAGTATTTT.

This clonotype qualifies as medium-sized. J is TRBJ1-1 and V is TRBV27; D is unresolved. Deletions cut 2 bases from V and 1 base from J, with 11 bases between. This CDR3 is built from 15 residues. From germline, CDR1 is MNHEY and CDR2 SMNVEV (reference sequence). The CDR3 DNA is TGTGCCAGCAGTTTACACGGGTCAGAGAACACTGAAGCTTTCTTT. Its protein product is CASSLHGSENTEAFF.

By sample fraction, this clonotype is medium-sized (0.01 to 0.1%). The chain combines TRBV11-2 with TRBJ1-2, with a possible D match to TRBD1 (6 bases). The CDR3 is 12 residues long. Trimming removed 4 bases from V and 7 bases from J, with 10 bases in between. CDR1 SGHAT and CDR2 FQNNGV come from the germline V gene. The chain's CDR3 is CASSWGAGGYTF. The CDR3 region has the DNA TGTGCCAGCAGCTGGGGGGCGGGTGGCTACACCTTC.

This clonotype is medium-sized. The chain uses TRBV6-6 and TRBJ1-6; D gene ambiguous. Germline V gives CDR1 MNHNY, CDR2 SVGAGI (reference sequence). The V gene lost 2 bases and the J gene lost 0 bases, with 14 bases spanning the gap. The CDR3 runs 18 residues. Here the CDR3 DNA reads TGTGCCAGCAGTTACCAAGGTGTAGGAAGCTCCTATAATTCACCCCTCCACTTT. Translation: CASSYQGVGSSYNSPLHF.

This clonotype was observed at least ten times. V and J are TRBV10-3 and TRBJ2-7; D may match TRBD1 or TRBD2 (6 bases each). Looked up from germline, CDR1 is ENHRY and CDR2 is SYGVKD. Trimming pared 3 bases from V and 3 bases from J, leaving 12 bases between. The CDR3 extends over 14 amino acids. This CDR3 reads CAISDEGGLYEQYF. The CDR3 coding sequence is TGTGCCATCAGTGATGAGGGGGGCCTCTACGAGCAGTACTTC.

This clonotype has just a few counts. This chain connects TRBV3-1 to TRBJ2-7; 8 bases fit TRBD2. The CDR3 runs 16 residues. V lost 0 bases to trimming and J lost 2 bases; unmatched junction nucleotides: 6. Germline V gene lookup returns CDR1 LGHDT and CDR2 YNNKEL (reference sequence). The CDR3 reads CASSQELGSGAYEQYF. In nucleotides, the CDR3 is TGTGCCAGCAGCCAAGAACTGGGTAGCGGGGCCTACGAGCAGTACTTC.

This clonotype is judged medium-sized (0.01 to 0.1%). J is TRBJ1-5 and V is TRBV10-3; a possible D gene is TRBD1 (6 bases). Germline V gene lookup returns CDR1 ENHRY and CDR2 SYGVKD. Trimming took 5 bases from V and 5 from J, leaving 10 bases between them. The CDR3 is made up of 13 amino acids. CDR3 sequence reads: CAISPQGDQPQHF. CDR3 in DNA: TGTGCCATCAGTCCACAGGGTGATCAGCCCCAGCATTTT.

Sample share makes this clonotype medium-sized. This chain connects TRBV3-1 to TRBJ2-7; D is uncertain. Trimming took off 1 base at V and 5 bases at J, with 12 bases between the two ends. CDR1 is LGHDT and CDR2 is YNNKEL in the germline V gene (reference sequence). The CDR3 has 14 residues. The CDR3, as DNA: TGTGCCAGCAGCCAAGTTGTGCTGGGCCACGAGCAGTACTTC. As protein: CASSQVVLGHEQYF.

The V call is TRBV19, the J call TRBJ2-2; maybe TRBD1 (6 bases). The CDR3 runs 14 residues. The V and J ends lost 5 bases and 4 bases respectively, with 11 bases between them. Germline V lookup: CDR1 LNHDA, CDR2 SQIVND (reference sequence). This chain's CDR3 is CASSQGPVTGELFF. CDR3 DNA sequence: TGTGCCAGTAGTCAGGGGCCGGTCACCGGGGAGCTGTTTTTT.

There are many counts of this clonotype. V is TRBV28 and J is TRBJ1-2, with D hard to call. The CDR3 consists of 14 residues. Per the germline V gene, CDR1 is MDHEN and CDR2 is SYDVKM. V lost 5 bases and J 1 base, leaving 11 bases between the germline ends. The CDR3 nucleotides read TGTGCCAGCAGTCCTCCGCCCGGTAACTATGGCTACACCTTC. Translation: CASSPPPGNYGYTF.

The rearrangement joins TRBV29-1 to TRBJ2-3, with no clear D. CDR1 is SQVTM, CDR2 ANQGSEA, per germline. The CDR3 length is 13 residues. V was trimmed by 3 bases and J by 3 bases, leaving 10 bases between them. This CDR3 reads CSVDSLGTDTQYF. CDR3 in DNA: TGCAGCGTTGATTCCCTCGGGACAGATACGCAGTATTTT.

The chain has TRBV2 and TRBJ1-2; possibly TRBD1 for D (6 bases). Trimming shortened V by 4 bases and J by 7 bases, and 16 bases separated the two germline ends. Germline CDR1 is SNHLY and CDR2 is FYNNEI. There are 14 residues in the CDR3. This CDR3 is CASSASGVLRGYTF. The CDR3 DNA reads TGTGCCAGCAGTGCGTCAGGGGTCCTTCGTGGCTACACCTTC.

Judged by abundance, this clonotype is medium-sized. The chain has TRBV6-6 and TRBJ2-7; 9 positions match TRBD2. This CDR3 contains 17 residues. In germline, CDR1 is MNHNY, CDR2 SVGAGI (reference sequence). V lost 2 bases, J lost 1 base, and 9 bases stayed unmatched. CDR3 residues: CASSYLAPGLASYEQYF. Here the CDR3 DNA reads TGTGCCAGCAGTTACCTAGCGCCGGGACTAGCATCCTACGAGCAGTACTTC.

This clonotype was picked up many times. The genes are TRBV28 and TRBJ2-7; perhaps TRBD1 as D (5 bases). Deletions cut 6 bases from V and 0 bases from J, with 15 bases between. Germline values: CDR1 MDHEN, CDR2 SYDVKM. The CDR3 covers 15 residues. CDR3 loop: CASRLGAGPSYEQYF. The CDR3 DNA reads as TGTGCCAGCAGGCTAGGCGCAGGGCCCTCCTACGAGCAGTACTTC.

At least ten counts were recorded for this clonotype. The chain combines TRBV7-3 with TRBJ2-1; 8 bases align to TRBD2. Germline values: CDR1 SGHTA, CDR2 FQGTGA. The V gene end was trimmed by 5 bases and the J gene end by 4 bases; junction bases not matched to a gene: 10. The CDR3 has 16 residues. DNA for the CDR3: TGTGCCAGCAGCCTCCGGGGGCTAGCGGGTTACAATGAGCAGTTCTTC. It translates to CASSLRGLAGYNEQFF.

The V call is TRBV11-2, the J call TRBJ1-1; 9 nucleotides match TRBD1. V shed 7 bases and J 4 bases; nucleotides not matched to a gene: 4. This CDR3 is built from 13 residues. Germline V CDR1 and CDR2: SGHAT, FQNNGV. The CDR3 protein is CASNTGGVTEAFF. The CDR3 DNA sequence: TGTGCCAGCAACACAGGGGGCGTCACTGAAGCTTTCTTT.

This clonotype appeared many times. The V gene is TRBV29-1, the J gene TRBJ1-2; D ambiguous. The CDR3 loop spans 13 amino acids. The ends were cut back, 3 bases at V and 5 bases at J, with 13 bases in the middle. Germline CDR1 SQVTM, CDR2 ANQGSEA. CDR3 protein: CSVEDPWNYGYTF. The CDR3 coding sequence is TGCAGCGTTGAGGATCCTTGGAATTATGGCTACACCTTC.

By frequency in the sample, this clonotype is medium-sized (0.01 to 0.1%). CDR3 nucleotides: TGTGCCAGCAGTTTAATGGGTCTAGACCTAGCCAAAAACATTCAGTACTTC. Translating it yields CASSLMGLDLAKNIQYF. The chain links TRBV28 to TRBJ2-4; D not resolved. CDR3 length equals 17 residues. V was clipped by 2 bases and J by 0 bases, with 14 bases between them. Germline values: CDR1 MDHEN, CDR2 SYDVKM.

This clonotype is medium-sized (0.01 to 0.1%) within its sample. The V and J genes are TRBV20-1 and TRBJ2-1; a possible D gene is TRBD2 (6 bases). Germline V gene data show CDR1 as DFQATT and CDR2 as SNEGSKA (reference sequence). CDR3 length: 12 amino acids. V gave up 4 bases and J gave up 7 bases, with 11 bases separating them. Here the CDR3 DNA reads TGCAGTGCTACTCTCCTAGCGAATGAGCAGTTCTTC. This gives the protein CSATLLANEQFF.

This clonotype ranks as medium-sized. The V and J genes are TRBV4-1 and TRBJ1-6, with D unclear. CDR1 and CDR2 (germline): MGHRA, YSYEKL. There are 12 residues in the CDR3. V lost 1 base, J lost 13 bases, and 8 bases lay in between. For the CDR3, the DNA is TGCGCCAGCAGCCAAGGAGGGCCGCCCCTCCACTTT. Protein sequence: CASSQGGPPLHF.

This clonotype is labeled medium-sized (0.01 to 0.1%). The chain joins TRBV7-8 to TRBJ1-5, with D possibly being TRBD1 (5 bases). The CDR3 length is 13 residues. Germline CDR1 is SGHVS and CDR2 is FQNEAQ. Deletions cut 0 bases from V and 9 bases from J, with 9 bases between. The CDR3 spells CASSLARDGPQHF. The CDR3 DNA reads TGTGCCAGCAGCTTAGCCCGGGACGGGCCCCAGCATTTT.

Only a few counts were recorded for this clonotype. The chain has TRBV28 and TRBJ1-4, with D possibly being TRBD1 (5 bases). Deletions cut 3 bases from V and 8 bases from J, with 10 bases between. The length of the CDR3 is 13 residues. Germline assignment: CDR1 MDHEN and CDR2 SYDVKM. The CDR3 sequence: CASSLAGQEKLFF. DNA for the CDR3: TGTGCCAGCAGTTTGGCAGGGCAAGAAAAACTGTTTTTT.